Presented here are 2 T cell receptor beta chains from one specimen sequenced in a study of blood T cell repertoires in COVID-19. The repertoire was sequenced with immunoSEQ multiplex PCR; TCRdb's copy has only in-frame clones and lacks some. Of 250,000 to 350,000 clones detected, more than 85% appear once; the ten largest clones hold about 18%. What was sequenced was PBMCs or T cells enriched from blood (not recorded which). Source of these receptors: a woman in her twenties or thirties who had recovered from COVID-19.

The chain recombines TRBV19 with TRBJ2-7; TRBD1 agrees at 9 bases. The V gene end was trimmed by 8 bases and the J gene end by 3 bases; junction bases not matched to a gene: 5. The CDR3 loop spans 13 amino acids. Germline V gene lookup returns CDR1 LNHDA and CDR2 SQIVND (reference sequence). The CDR3 loop reads CASGQGKIYEQYF. The DNA for the CDR3 is TGTGCCAGTGGACAGGGGAAGATCTACGAGCAGTACTTC. Drawing the rest from reference TRBV19 and TRBJ2-7, the complete variable domain is DGGITQSPKYLFRKEGQNVTLSCEQNLNHDAMYWYRQDPGQGLRLIYYSQIVNDFQKGDIAEGYSVSREKKESFPLTVTSAQKNPTAFYLCASGQGKIYEQYFGPGTRLTVT.

The rearrangement uses TRBV5-1 and TRBJ2-5, with TRBD1 as a possible D gene (6 bases). Trimming removed 0 bases from V and 2 bases from J, with 11 bases in between. The CDR3 sequence is 15 residues long. Germline V lookup: CDR1 SGHRS, CDR2 YFSETQ. The CDR3 loop reads CASSLGPQGQETQYF. The CDR3 nucleotides read TGCGCCAGCAGCTTGGGTCCACAGGGACAAGAGACCCAGTACTTC.